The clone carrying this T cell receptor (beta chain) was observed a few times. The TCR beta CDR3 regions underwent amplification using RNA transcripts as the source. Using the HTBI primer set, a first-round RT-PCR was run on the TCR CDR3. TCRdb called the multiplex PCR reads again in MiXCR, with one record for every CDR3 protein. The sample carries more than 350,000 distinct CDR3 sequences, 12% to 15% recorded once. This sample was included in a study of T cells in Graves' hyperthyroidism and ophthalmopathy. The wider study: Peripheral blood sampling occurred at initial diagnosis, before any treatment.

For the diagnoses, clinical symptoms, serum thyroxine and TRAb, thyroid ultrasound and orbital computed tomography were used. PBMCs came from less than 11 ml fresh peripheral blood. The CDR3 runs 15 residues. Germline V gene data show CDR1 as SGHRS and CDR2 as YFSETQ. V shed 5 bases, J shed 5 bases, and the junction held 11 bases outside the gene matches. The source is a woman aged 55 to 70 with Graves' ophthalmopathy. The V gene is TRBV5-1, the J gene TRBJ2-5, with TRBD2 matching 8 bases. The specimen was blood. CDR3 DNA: TGCGCCAGCAGTCGTAGTAGCGGGAAGAGGGAGACCCAGTACTTC. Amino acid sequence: CASSRSSGKRETQYF.